This entry describes one T cell receptor beta chain. Its antigen is still unknown. Healthy Russian Caucasian donors spanned ages about 6 to 95 years. Sample-barcoded 5' priming and a J-beta primer mix drove a second PCR of roughly 6 to 12 cycles. Tagging of each cDNA molecule was performed by a template-switch adaptor with 12 random nucleotides. TCRdb independently ran MiXCR on the 5' RACE reads; one entry per CDR3 protein. Of around 1.7 million distinct CDR3 sequences detected, over 25% appear once; the ten largest clones hold roughly 8.2%. The data derive from a study of blood T cells in healthy people across ages. Background on the study: Through template switching, about one barcoded beta molecule was captured per two T cells, as measured in model experiments.

The V and J ends lost 1 base and 14 bases respectively, with 12 bases between them. Germline loops: CDR1 LNHNV, CDR2 YYDKDF (reference sequence). The CDR3 is 13 residues long. Study outcomes and limitations: When one million T cells were used, diversity estimates were thought to be underestimates.

V and J are TRBV15 and TRBJ1-6; D gene ambiguous. This sequence was found in a woman in her 30s in good health. The sample taken for sequencing was blood. DNA for the CDR3: TGTGCCACCAGCAGAGGGGTGAGGGAGGCCCTCCACTTT. Encoded protein: CATSRGVREALHF.